The 10 T cell receptor beta chains in this list originate from one sample, sequenced in a study of cytomegalovirus exposure and HLA in healthy donors. Amplification used 60 Vbeta primers and 13 Jbeta primers. Clones were sequenced by immunoSEQ multiplex PCR, and TCRdb holds only the in-frame ones, with some missing. The data contain roughly 88,000 clones, approximately 80% of them seen just once; the ten biggest clones take up under 7%. The sequenced sample consisted of PBMCs. Receptors were obtained from a man aged 25 to 45 in good health and CMV-seropositive.

The chain links TRBV27 to TRBJ1-1; 11 bases align to TRBD1. CDR1 MNHEY and CDR2 SMNVEV come from the germline V gene (reference sequence). Trimming removed 3 bases from V and 4 bases from J; junction bases left unmatched: 4. The CDR3 runs 15 residues. The CDR3 DNA reads TGTGCCAGCAGTTTGGACAGGGGGCGAATCACTGAAGCTTTCTTT. Its translation: CASSLDRGRITEAFF.

The chain carries TRBV15 and TRBJ2-7, with D perhaps TRBD1 (6 bases). V lost 3 bases, J lost 2 bases, and 11 bases lay in between. The germline V gene encodes CDR1 LNHNV and CDR2 YYDKDF (reference sequence). The CDR3 contains 14 residues. The CDR3 DNA follows: TGTGCCACCAGCAGCCGGGACACGGCCTACGAGCAGTACTTC. Encoded protein: CATSSRDTAYEQYF.

V gene TRBV6-5 combines with J gene TRBJ1-1; D is unresolved. V was cut by 5 bases and J by 3 bases, with 13 bases left in between. The CDR3 is made up of 14 amino acids. The V gene's germline CDR1 is MNHEY and CDR2 SVGAGI. The CDR3 region has the DNA TGTGCCAGCAGTAGAAAGAGGGCGGACACTGAAGCTTTCTTT. Translation gives CASSRKRADTEAFF.

The chain uses TRBV9 and TRBJ1-1; 8 bases match TRBD1. The CDR3 sequence is 14 residues long. With V trimmed by 6 bases and J by 5 bases, 9 bases remained unmatched. The V gene's germline CDR1 is SGDLS and CDR2 YYNGEE. CDR3 sequence (DNA): TGTGCCAGCAAGCCCGGACAGGGTACAACTGAAGCTTTCTTT. This sequence encodes CASKPGQGTTEAFF.

The count of this clone is one. This chain links TRBV9 with TRBJ2-3; TRBD2 is a possible D gene (6 bases). This CDR3 comprises 15 residues. V lost 0 bases, J lost 6 bases, and 14 bases lay in between. Germline CDR1 and CDR2: SGDLS and YYNGEE. CDR3: CASSVGSGVFDTQYF. The CDR3 region has the DNA TGTGCCAGCAGCGTAGGCTCGGGGGTGTTCGATACGCAGTATTTT.

The chain uses TRBV29-1 and TRBJ2-5, with 8 bases that match TRBD1. The CDR3 totals 14 residues. Unmatched junction bases numbered 14, after V lost 6 bases and J lost 8 bases. From germline, CDR1 is SQVTM and CDR2 ANQGSEA. DNA for the CDR3: TGCAGCGTAGCCCCCGGGACAGGCACAGGAACCCAGTACTTC. It specifies CSVAPGTGTGTQYF.

The genes are TRBV5-1 and TRBJ2-3, with 7 bases aligning to TRBD1. This CDR3 is built from 13 residues. CDR1 and CDR2 from the germline V gene are SGHRS and YFSETQ. The V gene end was trimmed by 4 bases and the J gene end by 6 bases; junction bases not matched to a gene: 5. CDR3 coding DNA: TGCGCCAGCAGCACTACAGGGGAGGATACGCAGTATTTT. Amino acids: CASSTTGEDTQYF.

V and J are TRBV9 and TRBJ2-1, with TRBD2 identical over 12 bases. CDR1 SGDLS and CDR2 YYNGEE come from the germline V gene. This CDR3 region has 16 residues. J lost 10 bases, V lost 0 bases, and 8 bases had no gene match. The CDR3 DNA is TGTGCCAGCAGCGTAGGAGGACTAGCGGGAAGGGGGGAGCAGTTCTTC. This translates into CASSVGGLAGRGEQFF.

The chain has TRBV5-1 and TRBJ1-1; 7 nucleotides agree with TRBD1. Germline V gene sequence: CDR1 SGHRS, CDR2 YFSETQ. After removal of 2 bases from V and 4 bases from J, the junction contained 11 bases not matched to a gene. This CDR3 has 16 amino acids. As DNA, the CDR3 is TGCGCCAGCAGCTTTTTAGGAGGGGGCATGGGCACTGAAGCTTTCTTT. Translating it yields CASSFLGGGMGTEAFF.

This sequence joins TRBV5-6 and TRBJ2-7, with 8 bases lining up with TRBD2. J was trimmed by 1 base and V by 1 base; bases with no gene match: 7. Germline assignment: CDR1 SGHDT and CDR2 YYEEEE. The CDR3 covers 16 residues. CDR3 amino acids: CASSLLGGGKSYEQYV. As DNA, the CDR3 is TGTGCCAGCAGCTTGTTAGGCGGGGGGAAATCCTACGAGCAGTACGTC.